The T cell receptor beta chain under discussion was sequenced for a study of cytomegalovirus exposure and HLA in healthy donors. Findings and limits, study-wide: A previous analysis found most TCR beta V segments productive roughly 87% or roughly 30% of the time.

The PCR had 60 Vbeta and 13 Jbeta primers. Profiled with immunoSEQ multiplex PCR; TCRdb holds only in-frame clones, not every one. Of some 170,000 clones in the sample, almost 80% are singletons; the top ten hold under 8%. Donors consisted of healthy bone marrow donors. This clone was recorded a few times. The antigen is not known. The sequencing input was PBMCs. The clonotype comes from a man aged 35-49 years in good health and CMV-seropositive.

CDR3 coding DNA: TGTGCCAGCAGTTCCGGCGGTGGGAGGGTCAGGATAGTCGACAATGAGCAGTTCTTC. Its translation is CASSSGGGRVRIVDNEQFF. The V gene is TRBV11-3, the J gene TRBJ2-1; 7 bases map to TRBD2. Germline CDR1 reads SGHNT; CDR2 reads YENEEA. The CDR3 length is 19 residues. The ends lost 6 bases at V and 5 bases at J; junction bases unmatched: 22.